A single sample is the source of the 14 T cell receptor beta chains below, sequenced in a study of blood T cell repertoires in COVID-19. Sequenced by immunoSEQ multiplex PCR; TCRdb stores in-frame clones only, minus some. The sample lists 180,000 or so clones, about 88% seen once, with more than 0.75% in the top ten. The sequencing sample was made of PBMCs or T cells enriched from blood (not recorded which). The source is a woman younger than 30 who had recovered from COVID-19.

V and J are TRBV2 and TRBJ2-1; TRBD1 aligns across 8 bases. CDR1 is SNHLY and CDR2 is FYNNEI in the germline V gene. The CDR3 contains 15 residues. The V gene end was trimmed by 6 bases and the J gene end by 9 bases; junction bases not matched to a gene: 13. CDR3 coding DNA: TGTGCCAGCAGGACCGGGACAGGAGTATTGCCTGAGCAGTTCTTC. Its translation: CASRTGTGVLPEQFF.

The chain joins TRBV10-3 to TRBJ2-2; 10 nucleotides match TRBD2. J was trimmed by 5 bases and V by 2 bases; bases with no gene match: 8. Germline V gene data show CDR1 as ENHRY and CDR2 as SYGVKD. The CDR3 has 17 amino acids. DNA for the CDR3: TGTGCCATCAGTGAGAACAGCGGGAGGGGAGGAACCGGGGAGCTGTTTTTT. Protein sequence: CAISENSGRGGTGELFF.

This chain uses TRBV9 with TRBJ2-7; 10 bases agree with TRBD2. This CDR3 has 15 residues. The V segment lost 3 bases and the J segment 3 bases; nucleotides outside the gene matches: 6. Germline V gene lookup returns CDR1 SGDLS and CDR2 YYNGEE. The CDR3 sequence: CASSAGTSVYYEQYF. CDR3 bases: TGTGCCAGCAGCGCGGGGACTAGCGTATACTACGAGCAGTACTTC.

This chain connects TRBV12-3 or TRBV12-4 to TRBJ2-5; D is unresolved. The CDR3 is 13 amino acids. V was shortened by 2 bases and J by 2 bases, with 6 bases between the two germline ends. CDR3 sequence: CASSLYSQETQYF. In DNA form, the CDR3 reads TGTGCCAGCAGTTTATACAGTCAAGAGACCCAGTACTTC.

The chain links TRBV11-2 to TRBJ2-1, with 7 positions matching TRBD1. This CDR3 is 16 amino acids long. V lost 5 bases to trimming and J lost 3 bases; unmatched junction nucleotides: 10. The germline V gene encodes CDR1 SGHAT and CDR2 FQNNGV. CDR3 coding DNA: TGTGCCAGCAGCGCATCCAAGGACAGGAACTACAATGAGCAGTTCTTC. It codes for CASSASKDRNYNEQFF.

The chain is built from TRBV5-1 and TRBJ2-5, with TRBD2 identical over 8 bases. Germline loops: CDR1 SGHRS, CDR2 YFSETQ. Trimming cost V 2 bases and J 5 bases; bases outside gene matches: 11. This CDR3 region has 16 residues. The CDR3 DNA follows: TGCGCCAGCAGCTTTACTAGCGGACGGAGGGGGGAGACCCAGTACTTC. Encoded protein: CASSFTSGRRGETQYF.

This chain uses TRBV6-5 with TRBJ1-1; D perhaps matches TRBD1 (5 bases). CDR3 length: 16 amino acids. The V and J ends lost 4 bases and 0 bases respectively, with 15 bases between them. The germline V gene has CDR1 MNHEY and CDR2 SVGAGI. Here the CDR3 reads CASSLQGVPMNTEAFF. The CDR3 coding sequence is TGTGCCAGCAGTTTACAAGGGGTTCCTATGAACACTGAAGCTTTCTTT.

The chain joins TRBV29-1 to TRBJ1-2, with a weak D call TRBD1 (5 bases). Germline V gene lookup returns CDR1 SQVTM and CDR2 ANQGSEA. The CDR3 length is 13 residues. The V end was cut by 4 bases, the J end by 4 bases, with 13 bases between. The DNA for the CDR3 is TGCAGCGTTGGGGCAGGGCTGGGCTATGGCTACACCTTC. Its translation is CSVGAGLGYGYTF.

The chain carries TRBV5-6 and TRBJ2-7; the match to TRBD1 covers 8 bases. After removal of 4 bases from V and 2 bases from J, the junction contained 8 bases not matched to a gene. Germline CDR1 SGHDT, CDR2 YYEEEE. The CDR3 is made up of 15 amino acids. CDR3 sequence (DNA): TGTGCCAGCAGCAATCGACAGGGGAACCCCTACGAGCAGTACTTC. Amino acid sequence: CASSNRQGNPYEQYF.

This clone is a singleton in its sample. J is TRBJ2-3 and V is TRBV5-8, with 11 bases lining up with TRBD1. The germline CDR1 and CDR2 sequences are SGHTS and YDEGEE. This CDR3 is built from 15 residues. V dropped 4 bases and J dropped 5; count of bases not matched to a gene: 6. CDR3 protein: CASSADRGRVDTQYF. CDR3 nucleotide sequence: TGTGCCAGCAGCGCGGACAGGGGGCGGGTAGATACGCAGTATTTT.

This rearrangement joins TRBV11-1 to TRBJ2-7, with D possibly being TRBD1 (5 bases). Germline V gene data show CDR1 as SGHAT and CDR2 as FQDESV (reference sequence). V lost 6 bases, J lost 5 bases, and 8 bases lay in between. The CDR3 runs 11 residues. The CDR3 nucleotides read TGTGCCAGCAGTCCAGGGCACGAGCAGTACTTC. It yields the protein CASSPGHEQYF.

The chain links TRBV6-5 to TRBJ1-6; 8 nucleotides align to TRBD1. The CDR3 length is 15 residues. Germline CDR1 MNHEY, CDR2 SVGAGI. The junction had 9 bases not matched to a gene; V was cut back by 4 bases and J by 10 bases. CDR3 loop: CASSSTDRAGSPLHF. The CDR3 DNA sequence: TGTGCCAGCAGTTCGACGGACAGGGCGGGATCACCCCTCCACTTT.

The V gene is TRBV2, the J gene TRBJ2-1; 8 bases align to TRBD1. The CDR3 extends over 15 amino acids. Germline values: CDR1 SNHLY, CDR2 FYNNEI. The V segment lost 6 bases and the J segment 4 bases; nucleotides outside the gene matches: 8. CDR3 nucleotide sequence: TGTGCCAGCAGGTACGGGACAGGAGCGTACAATGAGCAGTTCTTC. It codes for CASRYGTGAYNEQFF.

The chain carries TRBV7-6 and TRBJ2-2; D is ambiguous. Germline V CDR1 and CDR2: SGHVS, FNYEAQ. This CDR3 has 15 residues. V was clipped by 1 base and J by 3 bases, with 9 bases between them. The DNA of the CDR3 is TGTGCCAGCAGCTTAGGATATCCAGACACCGGGGAGCTGTTTTTT. Translated, it gives CASSLGYPDTGELFF.